This section outlines one T cell receptor (beta chain) sequence together with its context. As yet, its antigen is unknown. The data stem from a study of cytomegalovirus exposure and HLA in healthy donors. Study-wide results and caveats: Researchers reportedly found TCR beta sequences accurately predicted most subjects' HLA-A and HLA-B alleles.

The PCR made use of 60 Vbeta and 13 Jbeta primers. Clones were sequenced by immunoSEQ multiplex PCR, and TCRdb holds only the in-frame ones, with some missing. Of tens of thousands of clones in the sample, approximately 84% are singletons; the top ten hold under 2.5%. Trimming stripped 2 bases from V and 5 bases from J, with 15 bases between. CDR3 length: 15 residues. Germline V gives CDR1 MNHNY, CDR2 SVGAGI (reference sequence). The sequence came from a man aged 18 to 29 in good health and CMV-seronegative. Sequencing input: PBMCs. V and J are TRBV6-6 and TRBJ1-2; D gene ambiguous. For the CDR3, the DNA is TGTGCCAGCAGTTACCCTGGCTGGGAGACGTATGGCTACACCTTC. Residues: CASSYPGWETYGYTF.